The 11 T cell receptor beta chains below were found in one sample sequenced in a study of spatial heterogeneity in lung cancer. Study outcomes and limitations: Higher tumor mutation counts went along with higher counts of expanded intratumoral alpha and beta TCRs.

Time point defined: sample taken at primary tumor resection. TCRdb processed the 5' RACE reads anew with MiXCR; each CDR3 protein has one entry. There are about 19,000 distinct CDR3 sequences in the sample; about 9.6% occur only once, and about a fifth lies in the top ten. What these receptors recognize is not known. The material sequenced was lung tumor tissue, taken at surgery. These receptor sequences come from a female donor with early-stage non-small cell lung cancer.

This clonotype qualifies as medium-sized. A library made for alpha chains picked up this beta chain off target, so its size means little. The CDR3 loop is CASSSTGGDEQFF. Written as DNA, the CDR3 is TGTGCCAGCAGCTCGACAGGGGGCGATGAGCAGTTCTTC. The J gene is TRBJ2-1, the V gene TRBV7-9; 10 nucleotides line up with TRBD1. The trim removed 4 bases at V and 8 bases at J, leaving 2 bases unmatched. Looked up from germline, CDR1 is SEHNR and CDR2 is FQNEAQ (reference sequence). The length of the CDR3 is 13 residues.

This clonotype ranks as medium-sized (0.01 to 0.1%). This beta chain is an off-target read within a library intended for alpha chains, so its frequency means little. The chain is built from TRBV3-1 and TRBJ2-3; no definite D call. Trimming stripped 7 bases from V and 1 base from J, with 6 bases between. The germline V gene encodes CDR1 LGHDT and CDR2 YNNKEL (reference sequence). The CDR3 contains 12 residues. CDR3 in DNA: TGTGCCAGCAAATTAGGCACAGATACGCAGTATTTT. Protein sequence: CASKLGTDTQYF.

This clonotype was seen repeatedly, ten times or more. This beta chain is a stray sequence in a library constructed for alpha chains; its clone size is not meaningful. This sequence joins TRBV20-1 and TRBJ2-7; tentative D call: TRBD2 (5 bases). Germline V gives CDR1 DFQATT, CDR2 SNEGSKA (reference sequence). With 6 bases removed from V and 2 bases from J, the gap between germline ends came to 14 bases. The CDR3 length is 13 residues. The DNA for the CDR3 is TGCAGTGCCGTAGTAGCGACTACCTACGAGCAGTACTTC. Protein: CSAVVATTYEQYF.

As concerns this clonotype: This beta chain was picked up by a library intended for alpha chains and is off target, so its count carries little meaning. The chain recombines TRBV6-5 with TRBJ1-2; the D is unclear. The ends were cut back, 5 bases at V and 4 bases at J, with 17 bases in the middle. The CDR3 covers 15 residues. Germline CDR1 MNHEY, CDR2 SVGAGI. CDR3 nucleotide sequence: TGTGCCAGCAGTCCCCCTGGCCGGTCCGTCTATGGCTACACCTTC. It specifies CASSPPGRSVYGYTF.

This clonotype was picked up many times. This beta chain came through as a stray read in a library set up for alpha chains, and its size says little. The rearrangement links TRBV27 to TRBJ2-7; D is possibly TRBD2 (5 bases). Per germline, CDR1 MNHEY and CDR2 SMNVEV (reference sequence). CDR3 length equals 15 residues. The V gene lost 3 bases and the J gene lost 2 bases, with 14 bases spanning the gap. Written as DNA, the CDR3 is TGTGCCAGCAGTTTCAATCCGGTCGGGGCCTACGAGCAGTACTTC. It specifies CASSFNPVGAYEQYF.

As concerns this clonotype: Since it is a stray read in a library aimed at alpha chains, this beta chain has a size that is not meaningful. This rearrangement joins TRBV6-2 or TRBV6-3 to TRBJ1-1; D is unresolved. Germline CDR1 and CDR2: MNHEY and SVGEGT. V was cut by 8 bases and J by 2 bases, with 12 bases left in between. The CDR3 runs to 13 residues. The CDR3 here is CASVPAGNTEAFF. CDR3 nucleotide sequence: TGTGCCAGCGTTCCGGCGGGTAACACTGAAGCTTTCTTT.

This clonotype has ten or more counts. This beta chain is an unintended read in a library built for alpha chains; its size means little. The V call is TRBV15, the J call TRBJ1-5, with D hard to call. Germline V gene lookup returns CDR1 LNHNV and CDR2 YYDKDF (reference sequence). The CDR3 extends over 13 amino acids. The V and J ends lost 4 bases and 2 bases respectively, with 6 bases between them. The CDR3 loop is CATSIVGNQPQHF. In DNA form, the CDR3 reads TGTGCCACCAGCATAGTCGGCAATCAGCCCCAGCATTTT.

This clonotype was seen at least ten times. Within a library made for alpha chains, this beta chain is off target, and its count is uninformative. The chain couples TRBV12-3 or TRBV12-4 to TRBJ2-1; no clear D. This CDR3 has 12 amino acids. V was pared by 7 bases and J by 7 bases, with 11 bases between. CDR3 DNA: TGTGCCAGCAAGTCGCGCGAGAATGAGCAGTTCTTC. It encodes CASKSRENEQFF.

In this sample, this clonotype turned up many times. This beta chain lies outside the target of a library built for alpha chains; its clone size means little. The chain employs TRBV7-6 and TRBJ1-1; 7 bases are a match to TRBD1. The CDR3 totals 18 residues. CDR1 is SGHVS and CDR2 is FNYEAQ in the germline V gene. V gave up 5 bases and J gave up 5 bases; unmatched junction bases: 20. In DNA form, the CDR3 reads TGTGCCAGCAGCCCAATGAAACAGGGGCCTGCTAGAGGTACTGAAGCTTTCTTT. This translates into CASSPMKQGPARGTEAFF.

Relative to its sample, this clonotype is medium-sized. This beta chain is an off-target read within a library intended for alpha chains, so its frequency means little. This chain links TRBV4-2 with TRBJ2-2; D is possibly TRBD1 (5 bases). Germline lookup yields CDR1 LGHNA and CDR2 YNFKEQ. The CDR3 has 16 residues. Trimming removed 0 bases from V and 0 bases from J, with 8 bases in between. The CDR3 DNA is TGTGCCAGCAGCCAAGAAAGGACAACGAACACCGGGGAGCTGTTTTTT. Protein sequence: CASSQERTTNTGELFF.

This clonotype was observed at least ten times. Because the library targeted alpha chains, this beta chain is an off-target read whose size means little. The J gene is TRBJ2-7, the V gene TRBV6-5; TRBD1 aligns across 8 bases. Per the germline V gene, CDR1 is MNHEY and CDR2 is SVGAGI. The CDR3 extends over 14 amino acids. Trimming removed 5 bases from V and 1 base from J; junction bases left unmatched: 4. This chain's CDR3 is CASSLQGGSYEQYF. As DNA, the CDR3 is TGTGCCAGCAGTCTACAGGGGGGATCCTACGAGCAGTACTTC.